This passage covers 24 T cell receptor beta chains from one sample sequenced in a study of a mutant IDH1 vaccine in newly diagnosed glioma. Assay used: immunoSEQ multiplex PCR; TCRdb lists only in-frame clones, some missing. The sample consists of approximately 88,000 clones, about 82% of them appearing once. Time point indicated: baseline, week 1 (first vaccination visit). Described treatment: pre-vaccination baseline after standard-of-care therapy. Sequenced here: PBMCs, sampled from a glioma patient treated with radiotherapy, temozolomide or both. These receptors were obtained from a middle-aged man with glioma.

The CDR3 DNA reads TGTGCCAGCAGAGCATCCGGGGAGCTGTTTTTT. It yields the protein CASRASGELFF. This rearrangement joins TRBV6-4 to TRBJ2-2; D is uncertain. In germline, CDR1 is MRHNA, CDR2 SNTAGT. Trimming removed 6 bases at V and 6 bases at J, with 5 bases between. The CDR3 is made up of 11 amino acids.

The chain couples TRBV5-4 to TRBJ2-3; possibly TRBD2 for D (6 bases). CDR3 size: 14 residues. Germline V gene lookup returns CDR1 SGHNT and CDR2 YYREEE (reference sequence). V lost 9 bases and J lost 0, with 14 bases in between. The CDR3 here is CATAAGTSTDTQYF. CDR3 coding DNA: TGTGCCACCGCGGCCGGGACTAGCACAGATACGCAGTATTTT.

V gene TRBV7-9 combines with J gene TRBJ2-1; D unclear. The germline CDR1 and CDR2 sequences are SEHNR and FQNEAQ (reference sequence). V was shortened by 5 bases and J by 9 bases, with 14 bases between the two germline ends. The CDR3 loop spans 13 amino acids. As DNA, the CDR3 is TGTGCCAGCAGCCGCACTACCCCGTTTGAGCAGTTCTTC. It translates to CASSRTTPFEQFF.

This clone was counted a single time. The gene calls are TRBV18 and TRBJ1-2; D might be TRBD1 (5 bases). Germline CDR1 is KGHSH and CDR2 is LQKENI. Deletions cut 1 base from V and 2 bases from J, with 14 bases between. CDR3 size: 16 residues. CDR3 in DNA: TGTGCCAGCTCACCACTACAGGTTATTGCCAACTATGGCTACACCTTC. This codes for CASSPLQVIANYGYTF.

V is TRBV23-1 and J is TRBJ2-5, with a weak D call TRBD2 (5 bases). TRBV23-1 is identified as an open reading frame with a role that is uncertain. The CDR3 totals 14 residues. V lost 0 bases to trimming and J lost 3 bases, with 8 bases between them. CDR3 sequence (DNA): TGCGCCAGCAGTCAATCGTTCGGGGAAGAGACCCAGTACTTC. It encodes CASSQSFGEETQYF.

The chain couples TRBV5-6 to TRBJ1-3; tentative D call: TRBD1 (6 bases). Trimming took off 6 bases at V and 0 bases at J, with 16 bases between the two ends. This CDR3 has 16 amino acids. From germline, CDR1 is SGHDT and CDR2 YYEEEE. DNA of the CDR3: TGTGCCAGCATCCGGGGGGCGGTTACCTCTGGAAACACCATATATTTT. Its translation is CASIRGAVTSGNTIYF. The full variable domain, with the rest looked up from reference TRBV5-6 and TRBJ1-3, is DAGVTQSPTHLIKTRGQQVTLRCSPKSGHDTVSWYQQALGQGPQFIFQYYEEEERQRGNFPDRFSGHQFPNYSSELNVNALLLGDSALYLCASIRGAVTSGNTIYFGEGSWLTVV.

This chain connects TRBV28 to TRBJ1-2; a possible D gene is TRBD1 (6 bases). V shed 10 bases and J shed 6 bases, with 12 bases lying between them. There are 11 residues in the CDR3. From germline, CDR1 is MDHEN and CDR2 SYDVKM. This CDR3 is CAIQGRDGYTF. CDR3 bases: TGTGCCATTCAGGGGAGGGATGGCTACACCTTC.

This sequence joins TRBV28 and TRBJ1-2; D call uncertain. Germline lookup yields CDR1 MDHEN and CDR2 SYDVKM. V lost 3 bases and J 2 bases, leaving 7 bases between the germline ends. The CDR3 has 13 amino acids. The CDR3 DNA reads TGTGCCAGCAGTTTGTCCAGGAACTATGGCTACACCTTC. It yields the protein CASSLSRNYGYTF.

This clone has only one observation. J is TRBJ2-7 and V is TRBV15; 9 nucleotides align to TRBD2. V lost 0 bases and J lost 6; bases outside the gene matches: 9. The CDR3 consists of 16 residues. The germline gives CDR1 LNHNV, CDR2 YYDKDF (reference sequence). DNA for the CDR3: TGTGCCACCAGCAGAGATGTAGCTAGCGGGGAGGGCGAGCAGTACTTC. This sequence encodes CATSRDVASGEGEQYF.

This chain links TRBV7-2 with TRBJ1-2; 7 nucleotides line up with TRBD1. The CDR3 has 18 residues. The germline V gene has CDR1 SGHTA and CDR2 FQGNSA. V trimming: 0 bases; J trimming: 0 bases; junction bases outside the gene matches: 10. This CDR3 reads CASSLAREQGKPNYGYTF. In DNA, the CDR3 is TGTGCCAGCAGCTTAGCGCGTGAACAGGGGAAGCCTAACTATGGCTACACCTTC.

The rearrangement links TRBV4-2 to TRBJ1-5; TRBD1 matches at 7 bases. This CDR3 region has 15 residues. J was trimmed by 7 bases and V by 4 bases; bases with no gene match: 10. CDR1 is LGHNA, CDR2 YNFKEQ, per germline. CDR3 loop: CASSLRDTGDQPQHF. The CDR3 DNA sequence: TGTGCCAGCAGCCTCCGGGACACAGGGGACCAGCCCCAGCATTTT.

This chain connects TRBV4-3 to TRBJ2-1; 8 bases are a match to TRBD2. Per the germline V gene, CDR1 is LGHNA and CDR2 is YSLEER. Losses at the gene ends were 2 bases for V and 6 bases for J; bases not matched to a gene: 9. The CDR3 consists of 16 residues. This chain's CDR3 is CASSQFVAGRSNEQFF. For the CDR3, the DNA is TGCGCCAGCAGCCAATTTGTAGCGGGGAGGAGCAATGAGCAGTTCTTC.

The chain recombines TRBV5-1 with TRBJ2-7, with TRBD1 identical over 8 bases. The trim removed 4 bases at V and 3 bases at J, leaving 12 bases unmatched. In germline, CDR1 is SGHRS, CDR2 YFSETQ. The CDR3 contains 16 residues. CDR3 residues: CASSARQGPEIYEQYF. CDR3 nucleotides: TGCGCCAGCAGCGCCCGACAGGGGCCCGAGATCTACGAGCAGTACTTC.

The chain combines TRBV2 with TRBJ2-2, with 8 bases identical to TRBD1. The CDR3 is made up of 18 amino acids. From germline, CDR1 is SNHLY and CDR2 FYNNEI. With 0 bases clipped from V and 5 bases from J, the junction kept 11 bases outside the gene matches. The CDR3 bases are TGTGCCAGCAGTGAAGCGGAGCGGACCAGGGGGCTAACCGGGGAGCTGTTTTTT. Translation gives CASSEAERTRGLTGELFF.

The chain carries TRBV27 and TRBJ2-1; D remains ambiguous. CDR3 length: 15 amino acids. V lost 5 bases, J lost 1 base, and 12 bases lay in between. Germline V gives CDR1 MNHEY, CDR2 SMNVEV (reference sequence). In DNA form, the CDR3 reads TGTGCCAGCAGTCCGTTAAGTCGGTCCTACAATGAGCAGTTCTTC. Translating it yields CASSPLSRSYNEQFF.

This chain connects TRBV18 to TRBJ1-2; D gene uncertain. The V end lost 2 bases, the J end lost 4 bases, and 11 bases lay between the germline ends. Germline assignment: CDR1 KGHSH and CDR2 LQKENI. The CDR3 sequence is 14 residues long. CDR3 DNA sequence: TGTGCCAGCTCACCAGGGATAGACCCCTATGGCTACACCTTC. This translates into CASSPGIDPYGYTF.

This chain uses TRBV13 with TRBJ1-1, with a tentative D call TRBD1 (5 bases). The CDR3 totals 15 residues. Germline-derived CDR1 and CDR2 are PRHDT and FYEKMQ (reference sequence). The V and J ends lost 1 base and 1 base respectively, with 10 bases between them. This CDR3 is CASSLVQGGNTEAFF. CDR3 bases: TGTGCCAGCAGCTTAGTCCAGGGCGGGAACACTGAAGCTTTCTTT.

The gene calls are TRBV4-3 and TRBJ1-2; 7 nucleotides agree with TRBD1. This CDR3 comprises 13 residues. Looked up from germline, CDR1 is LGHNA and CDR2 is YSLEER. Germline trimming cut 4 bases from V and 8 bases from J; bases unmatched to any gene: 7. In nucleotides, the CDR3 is TGCGCCAGCAGCCCCGACAGGGCTGGAGGCTACACCTTC. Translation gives CASSPDRAGGYTF.

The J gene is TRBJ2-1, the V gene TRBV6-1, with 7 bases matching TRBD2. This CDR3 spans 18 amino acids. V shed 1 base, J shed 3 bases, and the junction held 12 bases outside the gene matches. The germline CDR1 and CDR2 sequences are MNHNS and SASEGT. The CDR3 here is CASSEGPPSSGYYNEQFF. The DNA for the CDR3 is TGTGCCAGCAGTGAAGGCCCCCCCAGTAGCGGGTACTACAATGAGCAGTTCTTC.

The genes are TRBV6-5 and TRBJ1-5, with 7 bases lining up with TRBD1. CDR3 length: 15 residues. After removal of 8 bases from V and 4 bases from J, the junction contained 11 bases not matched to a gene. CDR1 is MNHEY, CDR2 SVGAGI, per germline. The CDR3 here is CASRGKDRHNQPQHF. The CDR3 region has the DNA TGTGCCAGCCGCGGAAAGGACAGGCATAATCAGCCCCAGCATTTT.

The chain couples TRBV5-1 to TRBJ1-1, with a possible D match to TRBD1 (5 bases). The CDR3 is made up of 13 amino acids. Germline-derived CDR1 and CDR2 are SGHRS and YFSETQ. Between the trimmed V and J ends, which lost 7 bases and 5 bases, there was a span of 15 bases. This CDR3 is CASSLNRQTEAFF. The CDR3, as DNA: TGCGCCAGCTCCCTAAACAGGCAAACTGAAGCTTTCTTT.

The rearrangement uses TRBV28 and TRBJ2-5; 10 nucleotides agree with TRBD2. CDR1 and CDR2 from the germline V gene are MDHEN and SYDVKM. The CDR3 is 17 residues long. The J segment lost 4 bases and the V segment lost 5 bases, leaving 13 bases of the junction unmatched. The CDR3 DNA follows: TGTGCCAGCAGTCGGACGCTAGCGGGGGCACGGGGAGAGACCCAGTACTTC. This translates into CASSRTLAGARGETQYF.

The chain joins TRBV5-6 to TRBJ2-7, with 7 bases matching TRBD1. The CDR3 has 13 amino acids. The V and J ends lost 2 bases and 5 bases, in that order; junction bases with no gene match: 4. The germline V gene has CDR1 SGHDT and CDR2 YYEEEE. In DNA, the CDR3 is TGTGCCAGCAGCTTAGGGACAGAAGACGAGCAGTACTTC. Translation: CASSLGTEDEQYF. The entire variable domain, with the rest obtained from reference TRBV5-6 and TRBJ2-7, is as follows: DAGVTQSPTHLIKTRGQQVTLRCSPKSGHDTVSWYQQALGQGPQFIFQYYEEEERQRGNFPDRFSGHQFPNYSSELNVNALLLGDSALYLCASSLGTEDEQYFGPGTRLTVT.

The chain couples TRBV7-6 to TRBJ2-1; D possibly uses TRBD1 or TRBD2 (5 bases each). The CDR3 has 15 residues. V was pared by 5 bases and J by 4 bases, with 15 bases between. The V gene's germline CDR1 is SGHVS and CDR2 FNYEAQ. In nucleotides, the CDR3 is TGTGCCAGCAGCCGTTTTGCTGGGGGTTACAATGAGCAGTTCTTC. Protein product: CASSRFAGGYNEQFF.